A single sample is the source of the 13 T cell receptor beta chains below, sequenced in a study of T cell responses to AZD1222 COVID-19 vaccine. Libraries were prepared by immunoSEQ multiplex PCR; TCRdb keeps only in-frame clonotypes and omits some of them. The top ten hold around 2.9% of the sample, which has roughly 170,000 clones, roughly nine tenths seen once. Material: peripheral blood, obtained on day 0 of AZD1222 vaccination. All receptors derive from an adult in good health.

The chain links TRBV4-1 to TRBJ2-1, with 10 bases identical to TRBD2. V trimming: 4 bases; J trimming: 7 bases; junction bases outside the gene matches: 10. CDR1 MGHRA and CDR2 YSYEKL come from the germline V gene. This CDR3 has 16 amino acids. The CDR3 sequence is CASSPVGTSVVNEQFF. The CDR3 DNA reads as TGCGCCAGCAGCCCAGTAGGGACTAGCGTAGTTAATGAGCAGTTCTTC.

The chain employs TRBV6-2 or TRBV6-3 and TRBJ1-2; 7 bases fit TRBD1. Germline CDR1 MNHEY, CDR2 SVGEGT. The junction had 11 bases not matched to a gene; V was cut back by 0 bases and J by 4 bases. CDR3 length: 17 residues. The CDR3 region has the DNA TGTGCCAGCAGTTACTCGAGTTTTTTTCAGGGGGTCTATGGCTACACCTTC. Protein: CASSYSSFFQGVYGYTF.

This chain uses TRBV4-3 with TRBJ2-5; the match to TRBD1 covers 7 bases. The germline gives CDR1 LGHNA, CDR2 YSLEER. The V segment lost 1 base and the J segment 1 base; nucleotides outside the gene matches: 9. The CDR3 runs 17 residues. Here the CDR3 DNA reads TGCGCCAGCAGCCAAGTACGGGACAGCAGGACCCAAGAGACCCAGTACTTC. It specifies CASSQVRDSRTQETQYF.

The rearrangement links TRBV9 to TRBJ2-3; TRBD1 agrees at 8 bases. The CDR3 extends over 15 amino acids. The germline V gene has CDR1 SGDLS and CDR2 YYNGEE. V lost 0 bases, J lost 5 bases, and 5 bases stayed unmatched. CDR3 protein: CASSVEGTGGDTQYF. CDR3 in DNA: TGTGCCAGCAGCGTAGAAGGAACAGGGGGAGATACGCAGTATTTT.

The V gene is TRBV5-6, the J gene TRBJ1-1, with no clear D. V was shortened by 2 bases and J by 1 base, with 6 bases between the two germline ends. The CDR3 contains 13 residues. Germline loops: CDR1 SGHDT, CDR2 YYEEEE. CDR3 sequence: CASSLDKNTEAFF. The DNA of the CDR3 is TGTGCCAGCAGCTTAGACAAGAACACTGAAGCTTTCTTT. The full variable domain, with the rest looked up from reference TRBV5-6 and TRBJ1-1, is DAGVTQSPTHLIKTRGQQVTLRCSPKSGHDTVSWYQQALGQGPQFIFQYYEEEERQRGNFPDRFSGHQFPNYSSELNVNALLLGDSALYLCASSLDKNTEAFFGQGTRLTVV.

The rearrangement uses TRBV7-9 and TRBJ2-3, with D tentatively TRBD2 (6 bases). From germline, CDR1 is SEHNR and CDR2 FQNEAQ (reference sequence). CDR3 size: 17 residues. Trimming pared 7 bases from V and 4 bases from J, leaving 24 bases between. The CDR3: CASNPGGEVVLSDTQYF. The CDR3 DNA is TGTGCCAGCAACCCAGGAGGGGAGGTGGTTTTGTCAGATACGCAGTATTTT.

The genes are TRBV5-1 and TRBJ2-3; 7 bases line up with TRBD1. CDR3 size: 15 residues. Per germline, CDR1 SGHRS and CDR2 YFSETQ. The V segment lost 7 bases and the J segment 2 bases; nucleotides outside the gene matches: 10. The CDR3 bases are TGCGCCAGCGCAAAAGGGGGACAGACCACAGATACGCAGTATTTT. Its translation is CASAKGGQTTDTQYF.

This chain connects TRBV5-1 to TRBJ1-3; D remains unclear. This CDR3 region has 15 residues. CDR1 and CDR2 from the germline V gene are SGHRS and YFSETQ. V was trimmed by 7 bases and J by 0 bases, leaving 14 bases between them. The CDR3: CASGPATDSGNTIYF. The CDR3 coding sequence is TGCGCCAGCGGGCCAGCGACTGACTCTGGAAACACCATATATTTT. Full variable domain (rest looked up from reference TRBV5-1 and TRBJ1-3): KAGVTQTPRYLIKTRGQQVTLSCSPISGHRSVSWYQQTPGQGLQFLFEYFSETQRNKGNFPGRFSGRQFSNSRSEMNVSTLELGDSALYLCASGPATDSGNTIYFGEGSWLTVV.

This chain links TRBV5-4 with TRBJ2-3; a possible D gene is TRBD1 (6 bases). This CDR3 has 15 residues. The V end lost 9 bases, the J end lost 0 bases, and 17 bases lay between the germline ends. The germline V gene encodes CDR1 SGHNT and CDR2 YYREEE (reference sequence). The CDR3 loop reads CAMTPGTTSTDTQYF. CDR3 coding DNA: TGTGCCATGACCCCCGGGACAACTAGCACAGATACGCAGTATTTT.

J is TRBJ2-7 and V is TRBV7-2; D gene uncertain. Trimming pared 1 base from V and 0 bases from J, leaving 10 bases between. The CDR3 is made up of 15 amino acids. Germline CDR1 is SGHTA and CDR2 is FQGNSA. The CDR3 here is CASSLETSSSYEQYF. The DNA of the CDR3 is TGTGCCAGCAGCTTAGAGACGTCTAGCTCCTACGAGCAGTACTTC.

This clone occurred once. The gene calls are TRBV7-2 and TRBJ1-5, with 7 positions matching TRBD1. Germline V gene sequence: CDR1 SGHTA, CDR2 FQGNSA. This CDR3 spans 13 amino acids. With V trimmed by 6 bases and J by 3 bases, 2 bases remained unmatched. The CDR3 protein is CASSDRANQPQHF. The CDR3 coding sequence is TGTGCCAGCAGTGACAGGGCCAATCAGCCCCAGCATTTT. The variable domain in full, with the rest retrieved from reference TRBV7-2 and TRBJ1-5, is GAGVSQSPSNKVTEKGKDVELRCDPISGHTALYWYRQSLGQGLEFLIYFQGNSAPDKSGLPSDRFSAERTGGSVSTLTIQRTQQEDSAVYLCASSDRANQPQHFGDGTRLSIL.

The rearrangement uses TRBV12-3 or TRBV12-4 and TRBJ1-5; TRBD1 is a possible D gene (6 bases). The CDR3 is 13 residues long. Trimming removed 9 bases at V and 5 bases at J, with 14 bases between. CDR3 residues: CASRRGFDQPQHF. CDR3 sequence (DNA): TGTGCCAGTCGGAGGGGGTTCGATCAGCCCCAGCATTTT.

The gene calls are TRBV7-2 and TRBJ1-4; D uncertain. This CDR3 has 12 residues. V shed 2 bases and J shed 8 bases, with 6 bases lying between them. The germline V gene encodes CDR1 SGHTA and CDR2 FQGNSA. CDR3 sequence reads: CASSLNREKLFF. Written as DNA, the CDR3 is TGTGCCAGCAGCTTAAACAGAGAAAAACTGTTTTTT.